This T cell receptor beta chain appears in the sequencing data of a study of T cells in Graves' hyperthyroidism and ophthalmopathy (dated by TCRdb to between 2018 and 2021). As for the study more broadly: To identify TCR V-J signatures that set the groups apart, the researchers used a discovery cohort of about a hundred patients, made up of fewer than 50 with Graves' ophthalmopathy and 55 to 65 with stable Graves' hyperthyroidism. For training and testing, the 100 or so patients in the discovery cohort were randomly divided in a 7:3 ratio. According to the paper, TCR Vbeta CDR3 sequencing was carried out on around 140 peripheral blood samples, which came from fewer than 50 ophthalmopathy, some 73 hyperthyroidism and about 17 progressor patients. An independent validation cohort of around 19 hyperthyroidism patients and over 15 patients who later progressed to ophthalmopathy tested prospective prediction of ophthalmopathy. In several Graves' hyperthyroidism patients, the study also compared T-cell repertoires from thyroid tissue with T-cell repertoires from blood. Once sampling was done, hyperthyroidism patients were given methimazole at a starting dose of 30 mg daily, whereas ophthalmopathy patients were given high-dose intravenous methylprednisolone.

V is reduced by 0 bases and J by 3 bases, leaving a spacing of 17 bases between them. The CDR3 numbers 18 residues from cysteine through phenylalanine. Only the CDR3 DNA is retained, 54 bases long and in frame from the first base. Via the germline V gene (reference sequence), CDR1 is WNHNN and CDR2 SYGVQD. This clonotype has ten or more counts. The antigen it binds to is not known. Base qualities are missing; no much larger clone stands one base away. The TCR beta CDR3 regions were amplified from the RNA transcripts. The TCR CDR3 was subjected to a first round of RT-PCR using the HTBI primer set and the Qiagen OneStep RT-PCR kit. Libraries were constructed in a second round of multiplex PCR, after which size selection and purification were carried out. The libraries were sequenced on an Illumina HiSeq2000 using paired-end 100 bp reads. From the authors' description of their analysis: SOAPnuke was used to process the raw data, with reads discarded if the reads contained adapters or uncalled bases, had a mean Phred below 15, or lacked an exact constant-primer or identifier match. COPE v1.2.5 was used to merge high-quality paired reads, and clonotypes were defined as unique nucleotide sequences. MiTCR v1.1 was used to align clonotypes to the IMGT TRBV, TRBD and TRBJ reference segments. The analysis was restricted to V-J combinations with a frequency above 0.0001, which together covered roughly 99% of the repertoires. The TCS score was defined as F50 (clonal expansion) divided by E x V (chaos), with BLOSUM62-based TCRdist calculated between CDR3 peptides within each V-J. Welch's t-statistics and random forest reduced 500 to 650 V-J features to roughly 13, which were used in a naive Bayes classifier (R e1071). Thyroid-blood repertoire similarity was quantified with the Morisita-Horn index. TCRdb applied fastp at Q25 and MiXCR to the public reads, then kept only in-frame beta chains. Each entry merges the rows of one CDR3 protein and shows their most common DNA and genes. These V and J calls are TCRdb output, not the study's own analysis. In this sample the table shows 450,000 to 700,000 distinct CDR3 sequences, roughly 46% of which occur a single time. The ten largest clones represent around 19% of the sample.

Study-wide findings and limitations: Most expanded thyroid clonotypes (frequency above 0.001) were also found in blood, which suggests that blood repertoires may mirror thyroid immune responses. In validation, progression to ophthalmopathy was predicted by the model with nearly 71% sensitivity and roughly 72% specificity, a median of 6.5 months before onset. A 13 V-J signature model separated ophthalmopathy from stable hyperthyroidism, with approximately 87% sensitivity and around 84% specificity in cross-validation and 80%/75% in testing. Sample size was not statistically predetermined, and blinding of investigators to group allocation was not performed.

Any patient with an uncontrolled infection, another autoimmune disease, pregnancy or lactation was excluded. Diagnoses were established on the basis of clinical symptoms, serum thyroxine and TRAb, thyroid ultrasound, and orbital computed tomography. Total RNA was extracted using Trizol reagent, and RNA quality was assessed on an Agilent 2100 Bioanalyzer. The sequenced sample was peripheral blood or thyroid tissue (not recorded which). This TCR was sampled from an adult woman with Graves' disease, either hyperthyroidism or ophthalmopathy (not recorded which). The chain employs TRBV10-1 and TRBJ2-2; the D region possibly corresponds to TRBD2 (6 bases align). The sequenced DNA is TGCGCCAGCAGTGAGTCGTTTTCAGTCCGGGGGTACACCGGGGAGCTGTTTTTT. It translates as CASSESFSVRGYTGELFF.